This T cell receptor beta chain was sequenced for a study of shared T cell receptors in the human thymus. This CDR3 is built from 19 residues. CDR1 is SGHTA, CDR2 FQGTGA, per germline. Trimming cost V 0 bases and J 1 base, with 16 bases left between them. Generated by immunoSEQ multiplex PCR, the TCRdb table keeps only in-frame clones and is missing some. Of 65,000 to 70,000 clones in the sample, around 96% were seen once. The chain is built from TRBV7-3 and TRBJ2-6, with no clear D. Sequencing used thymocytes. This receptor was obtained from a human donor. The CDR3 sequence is CASSLTSRQIASGANVLTF. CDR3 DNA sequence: TGTGCCAGCAGCTTAACGAGCCGCCAGATAGCATCTGGGGCCAACGTCCTGACTTTC.